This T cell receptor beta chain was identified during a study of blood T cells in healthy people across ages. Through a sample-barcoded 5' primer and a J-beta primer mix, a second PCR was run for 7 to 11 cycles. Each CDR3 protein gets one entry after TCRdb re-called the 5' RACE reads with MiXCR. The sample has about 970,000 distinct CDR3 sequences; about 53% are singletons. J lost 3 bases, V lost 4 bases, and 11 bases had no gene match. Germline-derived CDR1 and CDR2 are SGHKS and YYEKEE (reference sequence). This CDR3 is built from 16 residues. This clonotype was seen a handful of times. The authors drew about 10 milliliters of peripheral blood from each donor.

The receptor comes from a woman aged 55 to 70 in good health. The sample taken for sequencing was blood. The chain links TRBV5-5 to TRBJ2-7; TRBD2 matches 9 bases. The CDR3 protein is CASSPNRASGNYEQYF. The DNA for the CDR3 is TGTGCCAGCAGCCCAAACCGGGCTAGCGGGAACTACGAGCAGTACTTC.